The 32 T cell receptor beta chains presented below share a single source sample, sequenced in a study of T-cell memory formation after mild COVID-19. MiXCR, applied by TCRdb to the 5' RACE reads, yields one record per CDR3 protein. The sample lists around 500,000 distinct CDR3 sequences, roughly 20% occurring once. Material for sequencing was PBMCs or a T cell subset sorted from them (not recorded which). Receptors originate from an adult woman who had mild COVID-19 (a few samples of this study predate the infection). Cell type and time point are not known.

The CDR3 DNA follows: TGCAGTGCTAGAGATCAGGACAGGGCACTTTTCTACGAGCAGTACTTC. It yields the protein CSARDQDRALFYEQYF. The rearrangement joins TRBV20-1 to TRBJ2-7; TRBD1 agrees at 8 bases. V dropped 0 bases and J dropped 3; count of bases not matched to a gene: 10. The germline V gene has CDR1 DFQATT and CDR2 SNEGSKA (reference sequence). CDR3 length: 16 residues.

There are many counts of this clonotype. DNA for the CDR3: TGCAGTGCCAGGGGAAGCAATCAGCCCCAGCATTTT. Residues: CSARGSNQPQHF. V usage is TRBV20-1 and J usage is TRBJ1-5; D may be TRBD1 (6 bases). Germline assignment: CDR1 DFQATT and CDR2 SNEGSKA (reference sequence). V lost 6 bases and J lost 1, with 7 bases in between. The CDR3 has 12 residues.

This clonotype was seen many times. The J gene is TRBJ2-3, the V gene TRBV7-6; 11 nucleotides line up with TRBD2. The length of the CDR3 is 15 residues. CDR1 is SGHVS, CDR2 FNYEAQ, per germline. V shed 4 bases and J 0 bases; nucleotides not matched to a gene: 0. The CDR3 DNA reads as TGTGCCAGCAGCTGGACTAGCGGGAGCACAGATACGCAGTATTTT. It yields the protein CASSWTSGSTDTQYF. Supplemented by reference TRBV7-6 and TRBJ2-3, the full variable domain reads GAGVSQSPRYKVTKRGQDVALRCDPISGHVSLYWYRQALGQGPEFLTYFNYEAQQDKSGLPNDRFSAERPEGSISTLTIQRTEQRDSAMYRCASSWTSGSTDTQYFGPGTRLTVL.

The chain carries TRBV15 and TRBJ1-4, with no clear D. The CDR3 runs to 15 residues. V was pared by 4 bases and J by 4 bases, with 13 bases between. Germline V gene data show CDR1 as LNHNV and CDR2 as YYDKDF (reference sequence). DNA of the CDR3: TGTGCCACCAGCAAGGGCTCCGCTAATAATGAAAAACTGTTTTTT. The encoded protein is CATSKGSANNEKLFF.

This clonotype appeared a few times. The chain joins TRBV4-2 to TRBJ2-3; tentative D call: TRBD2 (6 bases). The V end lost 4 bases, the J end lost 6 bases, and 17 bases lay between the germline ends. Per germline, CDR1 LGHNA and CDR2 YNFKEQ. The CDR3 length is 15 residues. The CDR3 sequence: CASSRTGTRSDTQYF. The CDR3 DNA is TGTGCCAGCAGCCGTACCGGGACTCGTTCGGATACGCAGTATTTT.

The chain employs TRBV9 and TRBJ2-1, with TRBD1 matching over 10 bases. The CDR3 runs 15 residues. Germline V gene data show CDR1 as SGDLS and CDR2 as YYNGEE. J lost 9 bases, V lost 1 base, and 7 bases had no gene match. The CDR3 region is CASSVRGTGEGEQFF. The CDR3 DNA is TGTGCCAGCAGCGTACGAGGGACAGGGGAGGGTGAGCAGTTCTTC.

This clonotype has only a few counts. The rearrangement links TRBV7-9 to TRBJ2-1, with D perhaps TRBD2 (6 bases). V was clipped by 1 base and J by 0 bases, with 13 bases between them. This CDR3 is 17 amino acids long. Germline V gives CDR1 SEHNR, CDR2 FQNEAQ (reference sequence). This CDR3 is CASSLGRGTLSYNEQFF. In DNA, the CDR3 is TGTGCCAGCAGCTTAGGTCGCGGGACGCTCTCCTACAATGAGCAGTTCTTC.

This clonotype was detected many times. The genes are TRBV6-5 and TRBJ2-1; D may match TRBD1 or TRBD2 (5 bases each). Trimming took 0 bases from V and 6 from J, leaving 6 bases between them. The CDR3 has 13 residues. Looked up from germline, CDR1 is MNHEY and CDR2 is SVGAGI. CDR3 amino acids: CASSYSRGNEQFF. In nucleotides, the CDR3 is TGTGCCAGCAGTTACTCGAGGGGCAATGAGCAGTTCTTC.

This clonotype was seen only a few times. The CDR3 loop reads CATSRGNRGSYNEQFF. The CDR3 region has the DNA TGTGCCACCAGCAGGGGTAACAGGGGTTCCTACAATGAGCAGTTCTTC. The gene calls are TRBV15 and TRBJ2-1; 7 bases line up with TRBD1. J was trimmed by 1 base and V by 3 bases; bases with no gene match: 6. This CDR3 region has 16 residues. Germline V gene sequence: CDR1 LNHNV, CDR2 YYDKDF (reference sequence).

This chain connects TRBV29-1 to TRBJ2-7; D might be TRBD2 (5 bases). V shed 4 bases and J shed 2 bases, with 15 bases lying between them. There are 14 residues in the CDR3. CDR1 and CDR2 from the germline V gene are SQVTM and ANQGSEA. CDR3 DNA: TGCAGCGTTGGTTTGAGCGGAGGAACCTACGAGCAGTACTTC. Translation gives CSVGLSGGTYEQYF.

A few counts support this clonotype. This chain joins TRBV27 and TRBJ2-7; 9 bases map to TRBD1. Germline CDR1 and CDR2: MNHEY and SMNVEV (reference sequence). The CDR3 sequence is 19 residues long. V shed 1 base, J shed 4 bases, and the junction held 17 bases outside the gene matches. The CDR3 sequence is CASSLLLPDGTGWRYEQYF. CDR3 bases: TGTGCCAGCAGTTTATTGCTACCTGACGGGACAGGGTGGAGGTACGAGCAGTACTTC.

The CDR3 loop reads CASSIQVRQQYF. The CDR3 DNA reads as TGTGCCAGCAGTATACAGGTTCGTCAGCAGTACTTC. This chain connects TRBV6-7 to TRBJ2-7; a possible D gene is TRBD1 (5 bases). TRBV6-7 is sorted into the ORF group, with uncertain function. The CDR3 totals 12 residues. V gave up 5 bases and J gave up 8 bases, with 13 bases separating them.

The rearrangement joins TRBV7-8 to TRBJ2-7; a weak D match, TRBD1 (6 bases). V lost 6 bases and J 4 bases, leaving 19 bases between the germline ends. The CDR3 sequence is 15 residues long. Per germline, CDR1 SGHVS and CDR2 FQNEAQ. The CDR3 DNA reads as TGTGCCAGCAGATCCGCAGGGGTTACTTTTTACGAGCAGTACTTC. Its translation: CASRSAGVTFYEQYF.

The rearrangement links TRBV7-6 to TRBJ1-1; tentative D call: TRBD1 (5 bases). V was clipped by 1 base and J by 5 bases, with 14 bases between them. CDR3 size: 15 residues. Germline loops: CDR1 SGHVS, CDR2 FNYEAQ. The CDR3 DNA sequence: TGTGCCAGCAGCTTAGAGGGACCACCTTCGACTGAAGCTTTCTTT. This gives the protein CASSLEGPPSTEAFF.

The rearrangement links TRBV24-1 to TRBJ2-5, with D tentatively TRBD1 (5 bases). The CDR3 covers 14 residues. CDR1 is KGHDR and CDR2 is SFDVKD in the germline V gene. The V and J ends lost 4 bases and 5 bases respectively, with 13 bases between them. The CDR3 DNA is TGTGCCACCAGTGACGTCAGGGCGCAGGAGACCCAGTACTTC. Its protein is CATSDVRAQETQYF.

The chain recombines TRBV6-6 with TRBJ1-2; D unclear. The ends were cut back, 5 bases at V and 8 bases at J, with 18 bases in the middle. Germline CDR1 is MNHNY and CDR2 is SVGAGI (reference sequence). The CDR3 totals 14 residues. CDR3 loop: CASSPRALPSGYTF. For the CDR3, the DNA is TGTGCCAGCAGTCCCCGGGCCCTCCCCTCAGGCTACACCTTC.

The V gene is TRBV6-2 or TRBV6-3, the J gene TRBJ1-1, with D hard to call. Germline V CDR1 and CDR2: MNHEY, SVGEGT. This CDR3 comprises 13 residues. The V end lost 2 bases, the J end lost 0 bases, and 4 bases lay between the germline ends. CDR3 region: CASSYLMNTEAFF. The CDR3 DNA reads as TGTGCCAGCAGTTACCTCATGAACACTGAAGCTTTCTTT.

This sequence joins TRBV12-3 or TRBV12-4 and TRBJ1-3; D call uncertain. V was shortened by 2 bases and J by 0 bases, with 5 bases between the two germline ends. This CDR3 contains 14 residues. In nucleotides, the CDR3 is TGTGCCAGCAGTTTAACCCTCTCTGGAAACACCATATATTTT. Amino acid sequence: CASSLTLSGNTIYF.

Many counts were recorded for this clonotype. The chain joins TRBV5-1 to TRBJ2-2; D unclear. V shed 2 bases and J shed 0 bases, with 11 bases lying between them. The germline CDR1 and CDR2 sequences are SGHRS and YFSETQ. The CDR3 extends over 16 amino acids. Here the CDR3 reads CASSLDTPTNTGELFF. The CDR3 coding sequence is TGCGCCAGCAGCTTAGACACCCCAACGAACACCGGGGAGCTGTTTTTT.

A note on this clonotype: A read error may account for a junction end that differs from germline. The rearrangement links TRBV7-7 to TRBJ2-5; a weak D match, TRBD1 (6 bases). CDR3 length: 16 residues. Germline V gene data show CDR1 as SSHAT and CDR2 as FNYEAQ (reference sequence). The CDR3 sequence is CASSITQGVGQETQYF. The CDR3 bases are TGTGCTAGCAGCATCACACAGGGAGTTGGCCAAGAGACCCAGTACTTC.

This clonotype was counted only a few times. The V gene is TRBV6-5, the J gene TRBJ1-1; a weak D match, TRBD1 (6 bases). The CDR3 covers 18 residues. Germline lookup yields CDR1 MNHEY and CDR2 SVGAGI. Trimming removed 4 bases at V and 3 bases at J, with 24 bases between. CDR3 nucleotides: TGTGCCAGCAGTTTCTTCGTCGCCGGGACACGAAAAGACACTGAAGCTTTCTTT. The encoded protein is CASSFFVAGTRKDTEAFF.

This clonotype occurred a few times. V and J are TRBV5-1 and TRBJ2-5; 9 nucleotides match TRBD1. The CDR3 is made up of 16 amino acids. With V trimmed by 4 bases and J by 5 bases, 12 bases remained unmatched. Germline assignment: CDR1 SGHRS and CDR2 YFSETQ. The CDR3 DNA is TGCGCCAGCAGCCCGACGGGACAGGGAGTAGTGGAGACCCAGTACTTC. Encoded protein: CASSPTGQGVVETQYF. Using reference TRBV5-1 and TRBJ2-5 for the parts outside the CDR3, the full variable domain is KAGVTQTPRYLIKTRGQQVTLSCSPISGHRSVSWYQQTPGQGLQFLFEYFSETQRNKGNFPGRFSGRQFSNSRSEMNVSTLELGDSALYLCASSPTGQGVVETQYFGPGTRLLVL.

The chain has TRBV13 and TRBJ2-3, with D perhaps TRBD2 (6 bases). V dropped 3 bases and J dropped 0 bases, with 13 bases sitting between them. This CDR3 is built from 16 residues. From germline, CDR1 is PRHDT and CDR2 FYEKMQ (reference sequence). The CDR3 DNA sequence: TGTGCCAGCAGCTTCCGAACTAGCAGTAGCACAGATACGCAGTATTTT. This gives the protein CASSFRTSSSTDTQYF.

V and J are TRBV6-2 or TRBV6-3 and TRBJ2-1; D is unresolved. Germline CDR1 reads MNHEY; CDR2 reads SVGEGT. Trimming took off 5 bases at V and 11 bases at J, with 19 bases between the two ends. The CDR3 extends over 14 amino acids. Here the CDR3 DNA reads TGTGCCAGCAGTATAAACCGGCCCCGAAGCAAGCAGTTCTTC. Translation: CASSINRPRSKQFF.

J is TRBJ2-5 and V is TRBV18, with D unresolved. Trimming took 4 bases from V and 2 from J, leaving 11 bases between them. Germline V gene sequence: CDR1 KGHSH, CDR2 LQKENI. The CDR3 extends over 14 amino acids. The CDR3 DNA reads as TGTGCCAGCTCACTCCCGGTAAATCAAGAGACCCAGTACTTC. Its protein product is CASSLPVNQETQYF. Complete variable domain (other parts from reference TRBV18 and TRBJ2-5): NAGVMQNPRHLVRRRGQEARLRCSPMKGHSHVYWYRQLPEEGLKFMVYLQKENIIDESGMPKERFSAEFPKEGPSILRIQQVVRGDSAAYFCASSLPVNQETQYFGPGTRLLVL.

This clonotype was counted only a few times. The chain carries TRBV7-2 and TRBJ1-2, with TRBD1 matching 9 bases. The V gene end was trimmed by 5 bases and the J gene end by 5 bases; junction bases not matched to a gene: 6. The CDR3 loop spans 14 amino acids. Germline loops: CDR1 SGHTA, CDR2 FQGNSA. CDR3 protein: CASSPGTGRYGYTF. In DNA, the CDR3 is TGTGCCAGCAGCCCTGGGACAGGGAGGTATGGCTACACCTTC.

This clonotype has just a few counts. The J gene is TRBJ2-3, the V gene TRBV4-1, with TRBD2 identical over 10 bases. V lost 6 bases, J lost 9 bases, and 9 bases stayed unmatched. The CDR3 is 14 amino acids. Germline V lookup: CDR1 MGHRA, CDR2 YSYEKL. CDR3 region: CASSPNGLAATQYF. DNA of the CDR3: TGCGCCAGCAGTCCTAATGGACTAGCGGCAACGCAGTATTTT.

The rearrangement joins TRBV7-9 to TRBJ2-5; 9 positions agree with TRBD1. Losses at the gene ends were 2 bases for V and 5 bases for J; bases not matched to a gene: 6. Germline V gene sequence: CDR1 SEHNR, CDR2 FQNEAQ (reference sequence). This CDR3 is 15 amino acids long. The CDR3 DNA reads as TGTGCCAGCAGCTTACAAACAGGGGGCTTGGAGACCCAGTACTTC. This encodes CASSLQTGGLETQYF.

This clonotype has just a few counts. The gene calls are TRBV6-5 and TRBJ1-6; possibly TRBD1 for D (5 bases). V gave up 4 bases and J gave up 9 bases, with 10 bases separating them. The CDR3 loop spans 13 amino acids. CDR1 is MNHEY, CDR2 SVGAGI, per germline. CDR3 in DNA: TGTGCCAGCAGTTGGGACGGAATTTCACCCCTCCACTTT. Encoded protein: CASSWDGISPLHF.

This clonotype was counted between two and nine times. The chain uses TRBV7-2 and TRBJ1-6, with 8 bases identical to TRBD1. The germline CDR1 and CDR2 sequences are SGHTA and FQGNSA. The CDR3 length is 15 residues. V shed 5 bases, J shed 7 bases, and the junction held 7 bases outside the gene matches. The CDR3 region is CASSRAQGANSPLHF. The CDR3 DNA reads as TGTGCCAGCAGCCGTGCCCAGGGGGCGAATTCACCCCTCCACTTT.

This rearrangement joins TRBV20-1 to TRBJ1-5; 11 bases line up with TRBD1. The germline V gene encodes CDR1 DFQATT and CDR2 SNEGSKA (reference sequence). V lost 0 bases, J lost 7 bases, and 2 bases stayed unmatched. This CDR3 is 14 amino acids long. The CDR3 DNA is TGCAGTGCTAGAGAGGGACAGGGGGGGCAGCCCCAGCATTTT. This gives the protein CSAREGQGGQPQHF.

The CDR3 loop is CASSPRGGQGYTF. In DNA form, the CDR3 reads TGTGCCAGCAGCCCCCGGGGCGGGCAAGGCTACACCTTC. The chain is built from TRBV5-5 and TRBJ1-2; TRBD1 is a possible D gene (5 bases). V shed 4 bases and J shed 8 bases, with 15 bases lying between them. Germline loops: CDR1 SGHKS, CDR2 YYEKEE (reference sequence). CDR3 length: 13 residues.